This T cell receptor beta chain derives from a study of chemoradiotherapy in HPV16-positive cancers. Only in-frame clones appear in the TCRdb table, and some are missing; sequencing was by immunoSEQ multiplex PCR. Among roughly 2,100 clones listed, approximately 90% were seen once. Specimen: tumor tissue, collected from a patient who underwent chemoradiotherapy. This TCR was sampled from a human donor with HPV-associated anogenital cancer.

The CDR3 sequence is CASTAGTTETQYF. DNA of the CDR3: TGTGCCAGCACCGCCGGGACTACAGAGACCCAGTACTTC. The chain links TRBV7-9 to TRBJ2-5; 7 bases map to TRBD2. From germline, CDR1 is SEHNR and CDR2 FQNEAQ (reference sequence). The CDR3 length is 13 residues. V lost 7 bases and J lost 4; bases outside the gene matches: 6.